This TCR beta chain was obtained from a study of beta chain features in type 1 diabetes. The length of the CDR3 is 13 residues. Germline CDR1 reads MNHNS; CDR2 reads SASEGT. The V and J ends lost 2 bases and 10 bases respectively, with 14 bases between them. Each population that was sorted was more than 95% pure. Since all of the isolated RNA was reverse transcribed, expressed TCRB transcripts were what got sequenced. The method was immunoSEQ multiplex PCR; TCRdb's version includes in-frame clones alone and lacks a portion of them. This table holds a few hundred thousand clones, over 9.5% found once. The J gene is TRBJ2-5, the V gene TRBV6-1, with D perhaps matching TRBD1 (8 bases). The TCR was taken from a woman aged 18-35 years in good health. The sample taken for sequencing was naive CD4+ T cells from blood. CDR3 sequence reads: CASSEIQGGDQYF. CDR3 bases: TGTGCCAGCAGTGAAATACAGGGGGGGGACCAGTACTTC.